The sequence of this TCR beta chain was determined in a study of blood T cell repertoires in COVID-19. About the study: Samples representing acute and convalescent COVID-19 were sourced from the United States, Italy and Spain. Sources were T cells, B-cell-depleted T cells, or PBMCs; the material itself was cDNA or gDNA.

Germline V gene data show CDR1 as SGHTA and CDR2 as FQGNSA. The J segment lost 0 bases and the V segment lost 4 bases, leaving 2 bases of the junction unmatched. CDR3 size: 15 residues. Original processing notes: How many nucleated cells were present was estimated from reference gene primer amplification. Libraries were prepared by immunoSEQ multiplex PCR; TCRdb keeps only in-frame clonotypes and omits some of them. Clonal size and the V and J genes are those of that table, whereas D and trimming came from the DNA. The data contain approximately 280,000 clones, approximately 89% of them singletons. The receptor comes from a woman in her sixties or seventies with acute or convalescent COVID-19. The gene calls are TRBV7-2 and TRBJ2-3; 9 nucleotides line up with TRBD1. Material: peripheral blood. CDR3: CASSSGQGSTDTQYF. The CDR3, as DNA: TGTGCCAGCAGCTCGGGACAGGGTAGCACAGATACGCAGTATTTT. Drawing the rest from reference TRBV7-2 and TRBJ2-3, the complete variable domain is GAGVSQSPSNKVTEKGKDVELRCDPISGHTALYWYRQSLGQGLEFLIYFQGNSAPDKSGLPSDRFSAERTGGSVSTLTIQRTQQEDSAVYLCASSSGQGSTDTQYFGPGTRLTVL.